Below are 24 T cell receptor beta chains sequenced from a single sample in a study of OX40 agonist ivuxolimab in advanced cancers. Generated by immunoSEQ multiplex PCR, the TCRdb table keeps only in-frame clones and is missing some. The sample consists of just under 75,000 clones, 80% to 95% of them appearing once. Here the sequenced sample was CD4+ or CD8+ T cells sorted from blood, taken in a trial of the OX40 agonist ivuxolimab. The receptor set was obtained from an adult with an advanced solid tumor such as melanoma, head and neck, liver or kidney cancer.

The chain employs TRBV7-2 and TRBJ2-2; D is unresolved. The V end lost 3 bases, the J end lost 5 bases, and 4 bases lay between the germline ends. The germline V gene encodes CDR1 SGHTA and CDR2 FQGNSA. CDR3 length equals 12 residues. This chain's CDR3 is CASSFGTGELFF. In DNA, the CDR3 is TGTGCCAGCAGCTTTGGAACCGGGGAGCTGTTTTTT.

The chain carries TRBV12-2 and TRBJ2-5. TRBV12-2 is flagged as a pseudogene. The CDR3 consists of 13 residues. CDR3 DNA sequence: TGTGCAAGTCGCTTCAAAACCCTGGAGACCCAGTACTTC. Its protein is CASRFKTLETQYF.

The CDR3 protein is CASSLDRINQPQHF. The CDR3 DNA is TGTGCCAGCAGTCTGGACAGGATCAATCAGCCCCAGCATTTT. The V gene is TRBV6-1, the J gene TRBJ1-5; 7 bases fit TRBD1. The CDR3 loop spans 14 amino acids. Per germline, CDR1 MNHNS and CDR2 SASEGT. J lost 3 bases, V lost 5 bases, and 4 bases had no gene match.

The V and J genes are TRBV4-2 and TRBJ2-1; D is unclear. Germline V CDR1 and CDR2: LGHNA, YNFKEQ. Trimming left V 0 bases short and J 9 bases short, with 6 bases between. The CDR3 spans 12 residues. The chain's CDR3 is CASSQDAVEQFF. In nucleotides, the CDR3 is TGTGCCAGCAGCCAAGATGCGGTTGAGCAGTTCTTC.

The chain uses TRBV7-9 and TRBJ2-3, with 14 bases matching TRBD2. J was trimmed by 4 bases and V by 3 bases; bases with no gene match: 0. There are 15 residues in the CDR3. Germline lookup yields CDR1 SEHNR and CDR2 FQNEAQ (reference sequence). CDR3 amino acids: CASSLTSGRADTQYF. CDR3 nucleotides: TGTGCCAGCAGCTTGACTAGCGGGAGGGCAGATACGCAGTATTTT.

This chain uses TRBV7-3 with TRBJ1-1; tentative D call: TRBD1 (5 bases). The V and J ends lost 8 bases and 8 bases respectively, with 18 bases between them. CDR3 size: 13 residues. The germline CDR1 and CDR2 sequences are SGHTA and FQGTGA. In DNA form, the CDR3 reads TGTGCCAGCGGTTATGGGGCGCGGGGAGAAGCTTTCTTT. Residues: CASGYGARGEAFF.

The chain has TRBV11-2 and TRBJ1-1; D gene ambiguous. Germline CDR1 is SGHAT and CDR2 is FQNNGV. V lost 4 bases and J lost 1, with 13 bases in between. The length of the CDR3 is 15 residues. The CDR3 DNA reads as TGTGCCAGCAGCTCCCCCCCCCAGAAGAACACTGAAGCTTTCTTT. It encodes CASSSPPQKNTEAFF.

V and J are TRBV9 and TRBJ2-3, with 10 positions matching TRBD1. J lost 9 bases, V lost 4 bases, and 11 bases had no gene match. Germline CDR1 reads SGDLS; CDR2 reads YYNGEE. This CDR3 comprises 15 residues. This CDR3 is CASSKLTTGGDTQYF. CDR3 nucleotides: TGTGCCAGCAGCAAACTTACGACAGGGGGCGACACGCAGTATTTT.

The chain recombines TRBV7-8 with TRBJ2-3, with D tentatively TRBD1 or TRBD2 (6 bases each). CDR3 size: 14 residues. CDR1 and CDR2 (germline): SGHVS, FQNEAQ. V gave up 5 bases and J gave up 5 bases, with 14 bases separating them. The CDR3 region is CASSPGRGQDTQYF. The DNA for the CDR3 is TGTGCCAGCAGCCCTGGACGGGGGCAAGATACGCAGTATTTT.

For the CDR3, the DNA is TGTGCCAGCAGCGCCCGGACAGGGCTGAACGAGCAGTACTTC. This sequence encodes CASSARTGLNEQYF. This chain links TRBV11-3 with TRBJ2-7; 8 positions agree with TRBD1. V lost 5 bases, J lost 5 bases, and 8 bases stayed unmatched. This CDR3 is 14 amino acids long. Germline CDR1 is SGHNT and CDR2 is YENEEA.

The rearrangement uses TRBV2 and TRBJ2-7; no clear D gene. The CDR3 length is 15 residues. Germline lookup yields CDR1 SNHLY and CDR2 FYNNEI. Trimming shortened V by 0 bases and J by 3 bases, and 12 bases separated the two germline ends. The CDR3 here is CASSEALPLVYEQYF. In DNA, the CDR3 is TGTGCCAGCAGTGAAGCGCTCCCGCTAGTCTACGAGCAGTACTTC. Drawing the rest from reference TRBV2 and TRBJ2-7, the complete variable domain is EPEVTQTPSHQVTQMGQEVILRCVPISNHLYFYWYRQILGQKVEFLVSFYNNEISEKSEIFDDQFSVERPDGSNFTLKIRSTKLEDSAMYFCASSEALPLVYEQYFGPGTRLTVT.

This chain uses TRBV2 with TRBJ2-7; the D gene is possibly TRBD2 (6 bases). V was clipped by 6 bases and J by 1 base, with 19 bases between them. Germline assignment: CDR1 SNHLY and CDR2 FYNNEI. This CDR3 region has 16 residues. The CDR3 loop is CASSNTRGTVSYEQYF. The CDR3 bases are TGTGCCAGCAGCAACACACGCGGGACGGTTTCCTACGAGCAGTACTTC.

The chain uses TRBV12-5 and TRBJ1-1; D possibly corresponds to TRBD1 (6 bases). This CDR3 region has 13 residues. Germline assignment: CDR1 LGHNT and CDR2 FRNRAP. Trimming took off 6 bases at V and 4 bases at J, with 12 bases between the two ends. The CDR3 DNA sequence: TGTGCTAGTGGGCGGGGGGCTGGCACTGAAGCTTTCTTT. It encodes CASGRGAGTEAFF.

The V gene is TRBV6-6, the J gene TRBJ2-7; 8 bases agree with TRBD2. J was trimmed by 5 bases and V by 5 bases; bases with no gene match: 8. CDR1 and CDR2 from the germline V gene are MNHNY and SVGAGI (reference sequence). CDR3 size: 14 residues. CDR3 amino acids: CASSQVAGRNEQYF. In DNA, the CDR3 is TGTGCCAGCAGTCAAGTAGCGGGAAGGAACGAGCAGTACTTC.

This chain uses TRBV18 with TRBJ2-1, with D possibly being TRBD1 (6 bases). Germline values: CDR1 KGHSH, CDR2 LQKENI. The CDR3 extends over 16 amino acids. Deletions cut 6 bases from V and 0 bases from J, with 15 bases between. As DNA, the CDR3 is TGTGCCAGCTCGTCCAGGGGCCATCTCTCCTACAATGAGCAGTTCTTC. Translated, it gives CASSSRGHLSYNEQFF.

The chain links TRBV19 to TRBJ1-5; perhaps TRBD1 as D (5 bases). Deletions cut 6 bases from V and 2 bases from J, with 11 bases between. CDR3 length equals 14 residues. The germline CDR1 and CDR2 sequences are LNHDA and SQIVND (reference sequence). The CDR3: CASSFQGGNQPQHF. As DNA, the CDR3 is TGTGCCAGTAGCTTTCAGGGTGGCAATCAGCCCCAGCATTTT.

V is TRBV2 and J is TRBJ2-5, with 7 bases that match TRBD1. The J segment lost 5 bases and the V segment lost 6 bases, leaving 12 bases of the junction unmatched. Per germline, CDR1 SNHLY and CDR2 FYNNEI. CDR3 length: 15 amino acids. The CDR3 region has the DNA TGTGCCAGCAGACACGACAGGGCCCTTCGTGAGACCCAGTACTTC. It specifies CASRHDRALRETQYF.

The rearrangement joins TRBV30 to TRBJ2-4; D call uncertain. Per the germline V gene, CDR1 is GTSNPN and CDR2 is SVGIG (reference sequence). V shed 8 bases and J shed 2 bases, with 19 bases lying between them. This CDR3 spans 15 amino acids. The CDR3 protein is CALLLFDGTKNIQYF. DNA of the CDR3: TGTGCCCTACTGCTATTCGATGGGACCAAAAACATTCAGTACTTC.

This clone turned up a few times. The chain recombines TRBV4-3 with TRBJ1-1; D unclear. The ends were cut back, 4 bases at V and 6 bases at J, with 9 bases in the middle. Germline loops: CDR1 LGHNA, CDR2 YSLEER. The CDR3 loop spans 12 amino acids. For the CDR3, the DNA is TGCGCCAGCAGCCTCCACAATGCTGAAGCTTTCTTT. It yields the protein CASSLHNAEAFF.

The CDR3 nucleotides are TGCGCCAGCAGCTCGGACCGGTATGGCTACACCTTC. Its translation: CASSSDRYGYTF. The chain uses TRBV5-1 and TRBJ1-2; D ambiguous. Trimming shortened V by 3 bases and J by 5 bases, and 8 bases separated the two germline ends. The CDR3 is made up of 12 amino acids. Per the germline V gene, CDR1 is SGHRS and CDR2 is YFSETQ.

The V call is TRBV28, the J call TRBJ1-3; D gene unclear. The CDR3 consists of 13 residues. The germline V and J ends were trimmed by 4 bases and 5 bases, with 9 bases remaining between them. The germline gives CDR1 MDHEN, CDR2 SYDVKM. DNA for the CDR3: TGTGCCAGCAGTTCATCAGGTCGAAACACCATATATTTT. Its translation: CASSSSGRNTIYF.

The chain carries TRBV7-9 and TRBJ2-2; 11 bases map to TRBD2. Looked up from germline, CDR1 is SEHNR and CDR2 is FQNEAQ (reference sequence). The CDR3 runs to 16 residues. The ends lost 5 bases at V and 6 bases at J; junction bases unmatched: 8. CDR3 sequence (DNA): TGTGCCAGCAGCCCCCCGGGTAGCGGGAGGGCCGGGGAGCTGTTTTTT. This codes for CASSPPGSGRAGELFF.

This chain links TRBV19 with TRBJ2-1; D gene uncertain. V was pared by 3 bases and J by 5 bases, with 20 bases between. Germline values: CDR1 LNHDA, CDR2 SQIVND (reference sequence). This CDR3 has 17 amino acids. The CDR3 loop reads CASSIRARRGGDNEQFF. CDR3 bases: TGTGCCAGTAGTATTCGAGCGCGCCGAGGTGGGGACAATGAGCAGTTCTTC.

The chain combines TRBV5-1 with TRBJ2-3; possibly TRBD2 for D (6 bases). Per germline, CDR1 SGHRS and CDR2 YFSETQ. Trimming removed 0 bases from V and 2 bases from J, with 10 bases in between. The CDR3 extends over 15 amino acids. CDR3 residues: CASSLDTGVTDTQYF. The CDR3 DNA follows: TGCGCCAGCAGCTTGGACACGGGGGTCACAGATACGCAGTATTTT.